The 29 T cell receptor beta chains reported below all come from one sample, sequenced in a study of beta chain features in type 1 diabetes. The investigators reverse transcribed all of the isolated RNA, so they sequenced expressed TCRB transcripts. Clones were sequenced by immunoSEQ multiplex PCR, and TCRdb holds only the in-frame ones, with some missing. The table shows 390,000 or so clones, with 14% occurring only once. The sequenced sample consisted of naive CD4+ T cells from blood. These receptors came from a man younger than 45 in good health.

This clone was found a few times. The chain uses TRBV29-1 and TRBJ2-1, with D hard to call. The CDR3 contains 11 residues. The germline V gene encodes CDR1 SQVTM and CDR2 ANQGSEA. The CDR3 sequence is CMGWIPNEQFF. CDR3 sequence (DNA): TGCATGGGCTGGATTCCTAATGAGCAGTTCTTC.

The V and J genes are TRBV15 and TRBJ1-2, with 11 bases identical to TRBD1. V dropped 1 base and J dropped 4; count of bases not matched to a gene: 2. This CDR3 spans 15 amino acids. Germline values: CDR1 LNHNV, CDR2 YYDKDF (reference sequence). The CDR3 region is CATSRGGQGAYGYTF. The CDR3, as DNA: TGTGCCACCAGCAGAGGCGGACAGGGGGCCTATGGCTACACCTTC. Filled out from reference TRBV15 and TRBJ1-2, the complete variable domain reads DAMVIQNPRYQVTQFGKPVTLSCSQTLNHNVMYWYQQKSSQAPKLLFHYYDKDFNNEADTPDNFQSRRPNTSFCFLDIRSPGLGDTAMYLCATSRGGQGAYGYTFGSGTRLTVV.

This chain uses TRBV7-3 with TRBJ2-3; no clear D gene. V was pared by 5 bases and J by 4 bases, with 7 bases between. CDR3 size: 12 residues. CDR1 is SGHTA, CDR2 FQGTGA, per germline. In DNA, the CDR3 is TGTGCCAGCAGCCGACCGGCAGATACGCAGTATTTT. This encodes CASSRPADTQYF.

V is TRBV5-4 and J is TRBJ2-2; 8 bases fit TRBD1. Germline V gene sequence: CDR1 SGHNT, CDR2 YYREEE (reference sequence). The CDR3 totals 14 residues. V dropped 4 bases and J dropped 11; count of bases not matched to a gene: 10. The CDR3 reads CASSLRVGQAELFF. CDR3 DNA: TGTGCCAGCAGCCTGAGGGTGGGACAGGCCGAGCTGTTTTTT.

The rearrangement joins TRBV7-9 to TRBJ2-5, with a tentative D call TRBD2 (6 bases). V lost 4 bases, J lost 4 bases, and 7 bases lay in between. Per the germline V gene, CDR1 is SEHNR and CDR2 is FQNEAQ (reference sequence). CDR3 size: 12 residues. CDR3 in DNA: TGTGCCAGCAGCTCCGGGGGAGAGACCCAGTACTTC. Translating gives CASSSGGETQYF.

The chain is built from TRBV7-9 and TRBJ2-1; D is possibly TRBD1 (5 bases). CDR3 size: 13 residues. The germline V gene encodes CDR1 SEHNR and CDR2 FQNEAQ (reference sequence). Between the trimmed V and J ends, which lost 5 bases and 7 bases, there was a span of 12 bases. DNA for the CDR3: TGTGCCAGCAGCAACCGGGCAGGGAATGAGCAGTTCTTC. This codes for CASSNRAGNEQFF.

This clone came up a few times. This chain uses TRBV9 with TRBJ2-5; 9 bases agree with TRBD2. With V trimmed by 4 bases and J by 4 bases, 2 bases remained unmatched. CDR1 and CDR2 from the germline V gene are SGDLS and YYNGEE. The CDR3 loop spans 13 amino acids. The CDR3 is CASSFSGRETQYF. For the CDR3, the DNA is TGTGCCAGCAGCTTTAGCGGGAGAGAGACCCAGTACTTC.

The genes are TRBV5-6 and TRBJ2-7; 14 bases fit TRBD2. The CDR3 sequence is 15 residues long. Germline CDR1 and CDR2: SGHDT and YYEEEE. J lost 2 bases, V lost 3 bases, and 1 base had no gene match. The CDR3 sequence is CASSWGLAGAYEQYV. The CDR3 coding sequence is TGTGCCAGCAGCTGGGGACTAGCGGGGGCCTACGAGCAGTACGTC.

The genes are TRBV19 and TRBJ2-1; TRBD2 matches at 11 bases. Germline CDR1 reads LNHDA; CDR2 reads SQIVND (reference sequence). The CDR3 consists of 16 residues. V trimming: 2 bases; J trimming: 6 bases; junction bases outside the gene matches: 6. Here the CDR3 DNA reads TGTGCCAGTAGTATATTAGCGGGAGGGCTCATCAATGAGCAGTTCTTC. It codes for CASSILAGGLINEQFF.

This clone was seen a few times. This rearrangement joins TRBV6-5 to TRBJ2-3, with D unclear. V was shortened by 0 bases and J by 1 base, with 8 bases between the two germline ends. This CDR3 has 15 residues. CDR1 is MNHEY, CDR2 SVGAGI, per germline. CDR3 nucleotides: TGTGCCAGCAGTTACTCGCCGGTAGGCACAGATACGCAGTATTTT. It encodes CASSYSPVGTDTQYF.

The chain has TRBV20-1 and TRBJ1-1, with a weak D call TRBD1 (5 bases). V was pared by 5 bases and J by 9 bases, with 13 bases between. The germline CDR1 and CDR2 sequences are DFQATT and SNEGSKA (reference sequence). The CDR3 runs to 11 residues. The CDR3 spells CSAWWDSQAFF. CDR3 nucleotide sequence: TGCAGTGCTTGGTGGGACTCCCAAGCTTTCTTT.

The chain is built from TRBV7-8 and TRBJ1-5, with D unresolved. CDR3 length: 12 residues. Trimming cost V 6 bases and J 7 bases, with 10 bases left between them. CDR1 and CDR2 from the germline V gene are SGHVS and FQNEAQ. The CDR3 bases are TGTGCCAGCAGGGGGTATGGACAGCCCCAGCATTTT. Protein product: CASRGYGQPQHF. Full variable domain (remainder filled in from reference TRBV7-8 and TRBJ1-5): GAGVSQSPRYKVAKRGQDVALRCDPISGHVSLFWYQQALGQGPEFLTYFQNEAQLDKSGLPSDRFFAERPEGSVSTLKIQRTQQEDSAVYLCASRGYGQPQHFGDGTRLSIL.

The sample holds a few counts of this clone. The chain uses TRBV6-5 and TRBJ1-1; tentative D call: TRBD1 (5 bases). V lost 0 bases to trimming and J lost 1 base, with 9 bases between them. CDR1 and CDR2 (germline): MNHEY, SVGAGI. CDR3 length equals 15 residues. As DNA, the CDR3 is TGTGCCAGCAGTTACTCATCGGGGCCGAACACTGAAGCTTTCTTT. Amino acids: CASSYSSGPNTEAFF.

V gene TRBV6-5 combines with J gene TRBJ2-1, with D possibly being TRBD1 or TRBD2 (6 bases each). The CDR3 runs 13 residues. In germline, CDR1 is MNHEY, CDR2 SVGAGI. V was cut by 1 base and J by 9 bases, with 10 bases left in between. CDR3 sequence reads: CASSYFGGSEQFF. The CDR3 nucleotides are TGTGCCAGCAGTTACTTCGGGGGCAGTGAGCAGTTCTTC.

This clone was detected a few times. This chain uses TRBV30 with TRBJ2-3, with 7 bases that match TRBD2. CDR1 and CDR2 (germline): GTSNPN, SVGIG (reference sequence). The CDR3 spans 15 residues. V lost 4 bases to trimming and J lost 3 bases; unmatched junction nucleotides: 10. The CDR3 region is CAWNAGAWGTDTQYF. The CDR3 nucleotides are TGTGCCTGGAACGCGGGAGCATGGGGAACAGATACGCAGTATTTT.

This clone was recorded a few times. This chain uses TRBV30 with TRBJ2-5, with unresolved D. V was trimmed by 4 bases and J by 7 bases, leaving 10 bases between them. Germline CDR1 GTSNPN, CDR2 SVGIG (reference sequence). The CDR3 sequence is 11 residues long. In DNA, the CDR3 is TGTGCCTGGAATCTACGAATGACCCAGTACTTC. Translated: CAWNLRMTQYF.

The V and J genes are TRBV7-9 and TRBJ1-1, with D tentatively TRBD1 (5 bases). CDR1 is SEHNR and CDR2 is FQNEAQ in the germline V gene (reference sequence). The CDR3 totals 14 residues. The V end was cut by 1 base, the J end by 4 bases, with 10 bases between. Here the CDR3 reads CASSLGGRGTEAFF. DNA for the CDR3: TGTGCCAGCAGCTTAGGGGGACGCGGCACTGAAGCTTTCTTT.

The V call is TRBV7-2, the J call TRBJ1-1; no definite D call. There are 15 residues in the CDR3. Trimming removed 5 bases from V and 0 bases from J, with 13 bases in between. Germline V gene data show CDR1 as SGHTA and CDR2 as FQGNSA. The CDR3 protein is CASSPREELNTEAFF. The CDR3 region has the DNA TGTGCCAGCAGCCCGAGGGAGGAACTGAACACTGAAGCTTTCTTT.

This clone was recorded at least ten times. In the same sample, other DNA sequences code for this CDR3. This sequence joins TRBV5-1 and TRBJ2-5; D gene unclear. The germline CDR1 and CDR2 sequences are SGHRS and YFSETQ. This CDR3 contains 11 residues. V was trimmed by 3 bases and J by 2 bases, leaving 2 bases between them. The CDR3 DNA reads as TGCGCCAGCAGCTCTCAAGAGACCCAGTACTTC. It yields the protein CASSSQETQYF.

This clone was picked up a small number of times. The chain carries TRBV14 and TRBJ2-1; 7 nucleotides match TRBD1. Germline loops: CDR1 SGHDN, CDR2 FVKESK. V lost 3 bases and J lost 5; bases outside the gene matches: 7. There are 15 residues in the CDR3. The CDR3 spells CASSHRDRGNNEQFF. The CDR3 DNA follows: TGTGCCAGCAGCCACCGGGACAGAGGCAACAATGAGCAGTTCTTC. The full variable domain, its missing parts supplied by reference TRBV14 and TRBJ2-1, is EAGVTQFPSHSVIEKGQTVTLRCDPISGHDNLYWYRRVMGKEIKFLLHFVKESKQDESGMPNNRFLAERTGGTYSTLKVQPAELEDSGVYFCASSHRDRGNNEQFFGPGTRLTVL.

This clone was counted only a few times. The CDR3 DNA is TGTGCCAGCAGTTCCGGGGGAAACACAGATACGCAGTATTTT. Its translation is CASSSGGNTDTQYF. The V and J genes are TRBV28 and TRBJ2-3; possibly TRBD2 for D (6 bases). V gave up 4 bases and J gave up 2 bases, with 10 bases separating them. The CDR3 extends over 14 amino acids. Germline values: CDR1 MDHEN, CDR2 SYDVKM.

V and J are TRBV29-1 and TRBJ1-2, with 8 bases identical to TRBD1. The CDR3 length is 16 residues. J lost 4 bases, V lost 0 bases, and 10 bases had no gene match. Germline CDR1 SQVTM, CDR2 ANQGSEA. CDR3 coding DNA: TGCAGCGTTGAAGATGTCGTGGACAGGGTAATCTATGGCTACACCTTC. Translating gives CSVEDVVDRVIYGYTF.

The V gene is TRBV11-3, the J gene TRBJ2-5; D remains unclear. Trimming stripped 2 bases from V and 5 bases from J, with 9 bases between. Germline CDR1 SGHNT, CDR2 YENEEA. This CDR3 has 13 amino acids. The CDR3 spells CASSLMSLETQYF. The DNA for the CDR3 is TGTGCCAGCAGCTTAATGTCTTTGGAGACCCAGTACTTC.

CDR3 sequence reads: CSVGIGAMNTEAFF. CDR3 DNA: TGCAGCGTTGGAATAGGGGCGATGAACACTGAAGCTTTCTTT. The rearrangement joins TRBV29-1 to TRBJ1-1; possibly TRBD1 for D (5 bases). The CDR3 totals 14 residues. Germline-derived CDR1 and CDR2 are SQVTM and ANQGSEA. Between the trimmed V and J ends, which lost 4 bases and 0 bases, there was a span of 12 bases.

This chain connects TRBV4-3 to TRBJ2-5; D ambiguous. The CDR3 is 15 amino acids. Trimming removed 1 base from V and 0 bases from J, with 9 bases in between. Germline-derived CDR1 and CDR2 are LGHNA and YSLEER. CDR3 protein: CASSQGPVNQETQYF. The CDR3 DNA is TGCGCCAGCAGCCAAGGTCCAGTCAACCAAGAGACCCAGTACTTC.

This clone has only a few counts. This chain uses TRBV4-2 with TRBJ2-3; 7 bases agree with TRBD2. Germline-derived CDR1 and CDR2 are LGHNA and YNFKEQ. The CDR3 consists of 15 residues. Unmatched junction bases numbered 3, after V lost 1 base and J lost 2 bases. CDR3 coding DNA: TGTGCCAGCAGCCAAGTCACTAGCGCCACAGATACGCAGTATTTT. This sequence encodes CASSQVTSATDTQYF.

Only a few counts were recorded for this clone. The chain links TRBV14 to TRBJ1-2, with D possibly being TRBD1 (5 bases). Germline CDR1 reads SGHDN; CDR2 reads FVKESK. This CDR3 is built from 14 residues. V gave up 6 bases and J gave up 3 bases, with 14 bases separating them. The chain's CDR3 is CASRRDATDYGYTF. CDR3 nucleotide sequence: TGTGCCAGCAGACGGGACGCCACCGACTATGGCTACACCTTC. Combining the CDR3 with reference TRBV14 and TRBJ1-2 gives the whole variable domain EAGVTQFPSHSVIEKGQTVTLRCDPISGHDNLYWYRRVMGKEIKFLLHFVKESKQDESGMPNNRFLAERTGGTYSTLKVQPAELEDSGVYFCASRRDATDYGYTFGSGTRLTVV.

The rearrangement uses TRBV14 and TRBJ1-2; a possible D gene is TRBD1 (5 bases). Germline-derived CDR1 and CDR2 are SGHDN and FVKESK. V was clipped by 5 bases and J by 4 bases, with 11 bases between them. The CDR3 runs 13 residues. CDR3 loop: CASSSQGPYGYTF. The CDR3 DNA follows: TGTGCCAGCAGCTCGCAGGGCCCCTATGGCTACACCTTC.

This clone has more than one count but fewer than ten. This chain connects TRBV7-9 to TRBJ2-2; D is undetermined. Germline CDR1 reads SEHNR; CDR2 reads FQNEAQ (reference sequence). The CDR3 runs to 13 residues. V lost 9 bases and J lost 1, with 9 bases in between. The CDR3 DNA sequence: TGTGCCAGAACAGCAGAGAACACCGGGGAGCTGTTTTTT. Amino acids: CARTAENTGELFF.